The 7 T cell receptor beta chains below all came from one sample that was sequenced in a study of CD8 T cells in Susac syndrome. When the RNA was reverse transcribed, random hexamers were used with an input of roughly 0.5 to 1 ug. TCRdb re-called the immunoSEQ multiplex PCR reads with MiXCR, one entry per CDR3 protein. In the table there are around 45,000 distinct CDR3 sequences, almost 95% of which are singletons. Input material: CD8+ T cells from PBMCs. The receptors were gathered from a human donor in good health.

V gene TRBV6-2 or TRBV6-3 combines with J gene TRBJ2-5; D gene uncertain. CDR3 length equals 12 residues. V dropped 2 bases and J dropped 6 bases, with 7 bases sitting between them. The germline V gene has CDR1 MNHEY and CDR2 SVGEGT. CDR3 amino acids: CASSYEGKTQYF. CDR3 sequence (DNA): TGTGCCAGCAGTTACGAAGGGAAGACCCAGTACTTC.

V and J are TRBV18 and TRBJ2-2; 9 bases match TRBD1. Trimming removed 6 bases from V and 7 bases from J; junction bases left unmatched: 12. CDR1 KGHSH and CDR2 LQKENI come from the germline V gene. The CDR3 contains 16 residues. The CDR3 is CASSDRDRALIGELFF. Here the CDR3 DNA reads TGTGCCAGCTCGGATCGGGACAGGGCTCTCATCGGGGAGCTGTTTTTT.

V gene TRBV12-3 or TRBV12-4 combines with J gene TRBJ1-1; the match to TRBD1 covers 7 bases. CDR3 size: 14 residues. V was pared by 6 bases and J by 2 bases, with 6 bases of the junction left unmatched. The CDR3 DNA reads as TGTGCCAGCAGACCCCAGGGGGGAAACACTGAAGCTTTCTTT. Residues: CASRPQGGNTEAFF.

This clonotype was observed a handful of times. J is TRBJ2-7 and V is TRBV7-9, with a possible D match to TRBD2 (6 bases). The V gene lost 4 bases and the J gene lost 6 bases, with 13 bases spanning the gap. This CDR3 comprises 13 residues. CDR1 is SEHNR and CDR2 is FQNEAQ in the germline V gene (reference sequence). The CDR3 nucleotides read TGTGCCAGCAGCTCCCCGCGGAGGGGCGAGCAGTACTTC. It translates to CASSSPRRGEQYF.

This clonotype was counted once. V usage is TRBV9 and J usage is TRBJ1-1; D is ambiguous. The germline V gene has CDR1 SGDLS and CDR2 YYNGEE. V lost 0 bases to trimming and J lost 11 bases, with 11 bases between them. The CDR3 has 12 residues. Here the CDR3 reads CASSVVVDMAFF. The CDR3 nucleotides read TGTGCCAGCAGCGTAGTTGTAGATATGGCTTTCTTT.

The chain has TRBV28 and TRBJ2-7, with no clear D. Germline lookup yields CDR1 MDHEN and CDR2 SYDVKM. This CDR3 is built from 13 residues. Trimming removed 6 bases from V and 3 bases from J, with 12 bases in between. In DNA form, the CDR3 reads TGTGCCAGCAGACGAAGCAGCTACTACGAGCAGTACTTC. This translates into CASRRSSYYEQYF.

This chain links TRBV2 with TRBJ1-5, with a tentative D call TRBD1 (5 bases). The CDR3 consists of 16 residues. V lost 3 bases, J lost 5 bases, and 17 bases lay in between. Germline CDR1 is SNHLY and CDR2 is FYNNEI. CDR3 sequence reads: CASSDLNPGGDQPQHF. The CDR3 nucleotides read TGTGCCAGCAGTGATTTGAATCCTGGAGGGGATCAGCCCCAGCATTTT.